One and the same sample provided the 15 T cell receptor beta chains below, sequenced in a study of identical twins (dated by TCRdb to 2016 to 2017). Library creation used 5' RACE. Instrument used: Illumina HiSeq 2000. The raw public reads went through TCRdb reprocessing: fastp at Q25, MiXCR clone calling, in-frame beta chains kept. Each entry merges the rows of one CDR3 protein and shows their most common DNA and genes. The sample data list roughly 230,000 distinct CDR3 sequences, and around 8% of these were observed just once. The biggest ten clones account for around 3% of the sample. The data also belong to a second study, concerning yellow fever vaccine responses in identical twins.

The source material was CD8+ T cells sorted from blood. The receptors come from a woman between 18 and 30 years old in good health.

The V call is TRBV9, the J call TRBJ1-4; D is unresolved. V was pared by 1 base and J by 7 bases, with 14 bases between. This CDR3 is 15 amino acids long. Germline CDR1 and CDR2: SGDLS and YYNGEE. The CDR3 spells CASSVSGWMGEKLFF. The CDR3 DNA reads as TGTGCCAGCAGCGTATCTGGGTGGATGGGTGAAAAACTGTTTTTT.

This clonotype was seen more than once but under ten times. The genes are TRBV5-1 and TRBJ2-1, with D tentatively TRBD2 (5 bases). The germline V gene encodes CDR1 SGHRS and CDR2 YFSETQ. The CDR3 is made up of 13 amino acids. Trimming took 4 bases from V and 5 from J, leaving 10 bases between them. The CDR3 nucleotides are TGCGCCAGCAGCATTGGACTGAACAATGAGCAGTTCTTC. Residues: CASSIGLNNEQFF.

This clonotype was observed a handful of times. The genes are TRBV11-2 and TRBJ2-7, with 11 bases matching TRBD1. This CDR3 comprises 15 residues. With 5 bases clipped from V and 1 base from J, the junction kept 4 bases outside the gene matches. Germline assignment: CDR1 SGHAT and CDR2 FQNNGV. CDR3 amino acids: CASSMDRGPSYEQYF. CDR3 coding DNA: TGTGCCAGCAGCATGGACAGGGGGCCGTCCTACGAGCAGTACTTC. The full variable domain, its missing parts supplied by reference TRBV11-2 and TRBJ2-7, is EAGVAQSPRYKIIEKRQSVAFWCNPISGHATLYWYQQILGQGPKLLIQFQNNGVVDDSQLPKDRFSAERLKGVDSTLKIQPAKLEDSAVYLCASSMDRGPSYEQYFGPGTRLTVT.

This rearrangement joins TRBV7-3 to TRBJ2-3; unclear D gene. The CDR3 spans 17 residues. Trimming removed 0 bases from V and 1 base from J, with 14 bases in between. Germline V CDR1 and CDR2: SGHTA, FQGTGA. As DNA, the CDR3 is TGTGCCAGCAGCTTAACGTTTAGGGCTCAAGGCACAGATACGCAGTATTTT. As protein: CASSLTFRAQGTDTQYF.

V usage is TRBV7-6 and J usage is TRBJ2-1, with D possibly being TRBD2 (6 bases). With 4 bases removed from V and 10 bases from J, the gap between germline ends came to 17 bases. CDR1 and CDR2 from the germline V gene are SGHVS and FNYEAQ. The length of the CDR3 is 14 residues. This CDR3 reads CASSSRGRGGEQFF. In DNA form, the CDR3 reads TGTGCCAGCAGCTCCCGAGGGCGGGGTGGCGAGCAGTTCTTC.

The table lists this clonotype with many counts. The V call is TRBV5-1, the J call TRBJ2-7; a weak D match, TRBD2 (6 bases). The CDR3 sequence is 16 residues long. V was clipped by 0 bases and J by 5 bases, with 18 bases between them. Germline CDR1 and CDR2: SGHRS and YFSETQ. This CDR3 reads CASSLGHMGEDNEQYF. In DNA, the CDR3 is TGCGCCAGCAGCTTGGGACACATGGGGGAGGACAACGAGCAGTACTTC.

The rearrangement joins TRBV20-1 to TRBJ1-1; 7 nucleotides line up with TRBD1. Germline CDR1 DFQATT, CDR2 SNEGSKA (reference sequence). V trimming: 6 bases; J trimming: 4 bases; junction bases outside the gene matches: 5. This CDR3 spans 12 amino acids. CDR3 protein: CSAKAGGTEAFF. The CDR3 nucleotides read TGCAGTGCGAAAGCAGGGGGCACTGAAGCTTTCTTT.

The sample holds many counts of this clonotype. The rearrangement links TRBV29-1 to TRBJ2-7, with D possibly matching TRBD2 (5 bases). V lost 4 bases and J lost 0, with 10 bases in between. CDR3 length: 13 residues. Germline assignment: CDR1 SQVTM and CDR2 ANQGSEA. The CDR3 sequence: CSVVSGSSYEQYF. In DNA form, the CDR3 reads TGCAGCGTTGTTTCTGGGAGCTCCTACGAGCAGTACTTC.

This clonotype occurred a few times. The chain joins TRBV2 to TRBJ2-3; 12 bases line up with TRBD2. Germline V gives CDR1 SNHLY, CDR2 FYNNEI. V trimming: 5 bases; J trimming: 4 bases; junction bases outside the gene matches: 1. The CDR3 has 14 residues. The CDR3 sequence: CASSRLAGADTQYF. In DNA, the CDR3 is TGTGCCAGCAGTCGACTAGCGGGGGCAGATACGCAGTATTTT. Complete variable domain (other parts from reference TRBV2 and TRBJ2-3): EPEVTQTPSHQVTQMGQEVILRCVPISNHLYFYWYRQILGQKVEFLVSFYNNEISEKSEIFDDQFSVERPDGSNFTLKIRSTKLEDSAMYFCASSRLAGADTQYFGPGTRLTVL.

The chain uses TRBV5-5 and TRBJ2-3, with 8 nucleotides matching TRBD1. With 2 bases clipped from V and 3 bases from J, the junction kept 11 bases outside the gene matches. CDR1 is SGHKS, CDR2 YYEKEE, per germline (reference sequence). CDR3 size: 17 residues. CDR3 bases: TGTGCCAGCAGCTTCCCCTCCGCAGGGGGCAGGACAGATACGCAGTATTTT. Encoded protein: CASSFPSAGGRTDTQYF.

This chain joins TRBV27 and TRBJ2-7; D is tentatively TRBD1 or TRBD2 (5 bases each). V lost 3 bases to trimming and J lost 0 bases, with 12 bases between them. This CDR3 has 15 residues. The V gene's germline CDR1 is MNHEY and CDR2 SMNVEV (reference sequence). CDR3 amino acids: CASSFFGTLSYEQYF. The CDR3 DNA reads TGTGCCAGCAGTTTCTTCGGGACGCTCTCCTACGAGCAGTACTTC.

For this clonotype: This may be a read error: a much more frequent sequence differs by one nucleotide. This chain joins TRBV5-1 and TRBJ2-1, with D possibly being TRBD2 (5 bases). Trimming removed 0 bases at V and 9 bases at J, with 10 bases between. The CDR3 spans 13 residues. Germline lookup yields CDR1 SGHRS and CDR2 YFSETQ. CDR3: CASSLALGIEQFF. The CDR3 DNA reads as TGCGCCAGCAGCTTGGCACTAGGCATTGAGCAGTTCTTC.

This clonotype was recorded only once. V gene TRBV10-3 combines with J gene TRBJ2-7; tentative D call: TRBD2 (6 bases). Germline loops: CDR1 ENHRY, CDR2 SYGVKD. This CDR3 has 13 amino acids. The CDR3 region is CVTQSGGSYEQYF. CDR3 sequence (DNA): TGTGTCACCCAGAGTGGGGGGTCCTACGAGCAGTACTTC.

The genes are TRBV4-3 and TRBJ2-1; D tentatively fits TRBD1 or TRBD2 (5 bases each). Germline assignment: CDR1 LGHNA and CDR2 YSLEER. This CDR3 is built from 16 residues. Trimming took 2 bases from V and 0 from J, leaving 11 bases between them. CDR3 nucleotide sequence: TGCGCCAGCAGCCAAAGGGGAGATAGCTCCTACAATGAGCAGTTCTTC. This encodes CASSQRGDSSYNEQFF.

The chain couples TRBV7-9 to TRBJ2-5; the D gene is possibly TRBD1 (5 bases). V was shortened by 1 base and J by 1 base, with 13 bases between the two germline ends. The CDR3 is made up of 16 amino acids. CDR1 and CDR2 from the germline V gene are SEHNR and FQNEAQ (reference sequence). The CDR3 nucleotides read TGTGCCAGCAGCTTAGTCCTAGGGGAACCCCAAGAGACCCAGTACTTC. As protein: CASSLVLGEPQETQYF.